This is a list of T cell receptor beta chains from one sample in a study of blood T cell repertoires in COVID-19. TCRdb's copy holds only in-frame clones and misses some; the assay was immunoSEQ multiplex PCR. Of 330,000 or so clones listed, about nine tenths are singletons. The sample consisted of peripheral blood. These receptors came from a woman between 55 and 75 years old with COVID-19, enrolled during active disease. The CDR3 runs from the conserved cysteine through the conserved F or W. Each record gives: V gene, J gene, D gene, CDR3 DNA, CDR3 protein. A D gene is named only where the DNA matches it firmly.

V gene: TRBV28
J gene: TRBJ1-2
D gene: TRBD1
CDR3 DNA: TGTGCCAGCAGTTTGACAGGGAACTATGGCTACACCTTC
CDR3 protein: CASSLTGNYGYTF

V gene: TRBV5-6
J gene: TRBJ2-5
D gene: -
CDR3 DNA: TGTGCCAGCAGCCCCTCCGAGGACTGGGGAGAGACCCAGTACTTC
CDR3 protein: CASSPSEDWGETQYF

V gene: TRBV2
J gene: TRBJ1-5
D gene: -
CDR3 DNA: TGTGCCAGCAGTGGGTTAGCGGGGAATCAGCCCCAGCATTTT
CDR3 protein: CASSGLAGNQPQHF

V gene: TRBV29-1
J gene: TRBJ1-2
D gene: -
CDR3 DNA: TGCAGTGGGAAGGAGGGATATGGCTACACCTTC
CDR3 protein: CSGKEGYGYTF

V gene: TRBV7-8
J gene: TRBJ1-2
D gene: TRBD1
CDR3 DNA: TGTGCCAGCAGCTTAGCGTATACAGGGGCAGATGGCTACACCTTC
CDR3 protein: CASSLAYTGADGYTF

V gene: TRBV11-1
J gene: TRBJ1-4
D gene: -
CDR3 DNA: TGTGCCAGCAGCTCCCGAGGCTCCTCAACTAATGAAAAACTGTTTTTT
CDR3 protein: CASSSRGSSTNEKLFF

V gene: TRBV2
J gene: TRBJ1-6
D gene: -
CDR3 DNA: TGTGCCAGCAGACCCCAGGACTCCTATAATTCACCCCTCCACTTT
CDR3 protein: CASRPQDSYNSPLHF

V gene: TRBV5-6
J gene: TRBJ1-5
D gene: -
CDR3 DNA: TGTGCCAGCAGCTTCTACGGGGGAGTTTCGGGCCAGCCCCAGCATTTT
CDR3 protein: CASSFYGGVSGQPQHF

V gene: TRBV6-6
J gene: TRBJ1-3
D gene: -
CDR3 DNA: TGTGCCAGCAGCCCGTACCCAGGGGCCCCTGGAAACACCATATATTTT
CDR3 protein: CASSPYPGAPGNTIYF

V gene: TRBV6-5
J gene: TRBJ2-7
D gene: TRBD2
CDR3 DNA: TGTGCCAGCAGTTTTAGCGGGGCCACATCTTACGAGCAGTACTTC
CDR3 protein: CASSFSGATSYEQYF

V gene: TRBV7-3
J gene: TRBJ1-6
D gene: TRBD1
CDR3 DNA: TGTGCCAGCAGCTCCGGGACAGACAATTCACCCCTCCACTTT
CDR3 protein: CASSSGTDNSPLHF